This TCR beta chain stems from a study of cytomegalovirus exposure and HLA in healthy donors. General study results and limits: Earlier results showed most TCR beta V segments being productive about 87% or about 30% of the time. HLA-A and HLA-B allele assignments for most subjects were reportedly predicted accurately using TCR beta sequences. In a later analysis, specific HLA alleles were associated with approximately 16,000 TCR beta sequences at a 0.05 false discovery rate.

This clone came up a few times. Its specificity is unknown. It was with 60 Vbeta and 13 Jbeta primers that the PCR ran. Produced via immunoSEQ multiplex PCR; TCRdb's table is partial and in-frame only. The repertoire consists of 220,000 or so clones, with 75% to 90% occurring once and the leading ten covering 2.7%. Per the germline V gene, CDR1 is SGHKS and CDR2 is YYEKEE (reference sequence). This CDR3 has 14 amino acids. V shed 4 bases and J 6 bases; nucleotides not matched to a gene: 6. Sample: PBMCs. The rearrangement links TRBV5-5 to TRBJ2-2; 7 bases match TRBD2. The source of this sequence is a woman in her forties in good health and CMV-seronegative. DNA of the CDR3: TGTGCCAGCAGCGGGGGGGGACTATCCGGGGAGCTGTTTTTT. Translating it yields CASSGGGLSGELFF. The full variable domain, completed using reference TRBV5-5 and TRBJ2-2, is DAGVTQSPTHLIKTRGQQVTLRCSPISGHKSVSWYQQVLGQGPQFIFQYYEKEERGRGNFPDRFSARQFPNYSSELNVNALLLGDSALYLCASSGGGLSGELFFGEGSRLTVL.